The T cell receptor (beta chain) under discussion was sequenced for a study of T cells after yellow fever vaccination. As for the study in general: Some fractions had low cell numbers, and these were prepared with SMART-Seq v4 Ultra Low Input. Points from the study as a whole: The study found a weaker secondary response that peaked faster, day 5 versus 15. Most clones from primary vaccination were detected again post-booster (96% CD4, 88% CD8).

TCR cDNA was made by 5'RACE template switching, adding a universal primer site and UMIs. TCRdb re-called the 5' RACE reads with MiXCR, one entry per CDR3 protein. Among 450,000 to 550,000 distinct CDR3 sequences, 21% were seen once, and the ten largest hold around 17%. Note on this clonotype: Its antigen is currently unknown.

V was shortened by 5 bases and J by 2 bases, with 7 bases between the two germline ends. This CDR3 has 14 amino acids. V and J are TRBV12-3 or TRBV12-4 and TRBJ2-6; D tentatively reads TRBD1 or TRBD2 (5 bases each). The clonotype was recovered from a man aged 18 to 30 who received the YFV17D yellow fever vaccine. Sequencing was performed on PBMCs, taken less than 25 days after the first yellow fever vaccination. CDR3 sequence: CASSGTAGANVLTF. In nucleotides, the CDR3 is TGTGCCAGCAGTGGGACGGCTGGGGCCAACGTCCTGACTTTC.